Following are 30 T cell receptor beta chains from one sample sequenced in a study of blood T cell repertoires in COVID-19 (dated by TCRdb to 2018 to 2021). Libraries were made using the immunoSEQ multiplex PCR assay. Entries here come from immuneACCESS through TCRdb and include only in-frame sequences with V and J called. Some clones fail to appear in such tables; in the studies checked, an unresolved V gene covers under half of the shortfall, and the cause of the remainder is unknown. The sample table holds fewer than 300,000 clones, of which roughly 84% were seen once. In total, the top ten clones hold around 2.9% of the sample. Sequencing was carried out using peripheral blood. The receptors shown here come from a woman younger than 30 with acute or convalescent COVID-19.

With regard to this clone: The sample has other DNA sequences that encode this CDR3 too. The genes are TRBV19 and TRBJ2-1; TRBD2 matches at 12 bases. Germline V gene sequence: CDR1 LNHDA, CDR2 SQIVND (reference sequence). Unmatched junction bases numbered 7, after V lost 8 bases and J lost 5 bases. The length of the CDR3 is 15 residues. The DNA for the CDR3 is TGTGCCAGTTCTAGCGGGAGGGCCCCGAACAATGAGCAGTTCTTC. This translates into CASSSGRAPNNEQFF.

V and J are TRBV6-5 and TRBJ1-5; perhaps TRBD1 as D (6 bases). The CDR3 is made up of 15 amino acids. V dropped 0 bases and J dropped 2 bases, with 8 bases sitting between them. Germline assignment: CDR1 MNHEY and CDR2 SVGAGI. The CDR3 loop is CASSYSRQGNQPQHF. CDR3 in DNA: TGTGCCAGCAGTTACTCAAGACAGGGCAATCAGCCCCAGCATTTT.

This chain uses TRBV11-3 with TRBJ2-7; 7 bases match TRBD2. In germline, CDR1 is SGHNT, CDR2 YENEEA. CDR3 length: 18 residues. Germline trimming cut 0 bases from V and 4 bases from J; bases unmatched to any gene: 15. CDR3: CASSLEGLAGAMSYEQYF. The CDR3 DNA sequence: TGTGCCAGCAGCTTAGAAGGATTAGCGGGCGCCATGTCATACGAGCAGTACTTC.

This chain uses TRBV9 with TRBJ1-5, with unresolved D. The CDR3 has 14 amino acids. V lost 3 bases to trimming and J lost 9 bases, with 16 bases between them. The V gene's germline CDR1 is SGDLS and CDR2 YYNGEE. The CDR3 DNA sequence: TGTGCCAGCAGCGCCGCCGGGAACCCGAGGCCCCAGCATTTT. This sequence encodes CASSAAGNPRPQHF.

The chain couples TRBV19 to TRBJ2-7; possible D gene TRBD2, 5 bases. The V gene lost 10 bases and the J gene lost 2 bases, with 12 bases spanning the gap. The CDR3 contains 12 residues. Per germline, CDR1 LNHDA and CDR2 SQIVND (reference sequence). CDR3 bases: TGTGCCACCCGGGATACCCCCTACGAGCAGTACTTC. This translates into CATRDTPYEQYF.

The CDR3 DNA is TGCGCCAGCAGCCAGGGAATAGCGGGAGATCTGGATACGCAGTATTTT. It yields the protein CASSQGIAGDLDTQYF. This chain joins TRBV4-3 and TRBJ2-3; 9 positions agree with TRBD2. This CDR3 is built from 16 residues. CDR1 LGHNA and CDR2 YSLEER come from the germline V gene. Trimming took 3 bases from V and 6 from J; bases not matched to a gene: 10.

The chain couples TRBV7-2 to TRBJ2-7; 11 nucleotides line up with TRBD2. Per germline, CDR1 SGHTA and CDR2 FQGNSA. The CDR3 extends over 14 amino acids. V lost 3 bases, J lost 3 bases, and 1 base stayed unmatched. The CDR3: CASSFGLAGYEQYF. CDR3 nucleotides: TGTGCCAGCAGCTTCGGACTAGCGGGCTACGAGCAGTACTTC. Full variable domain (outside the CDR3, taken from reference TRBV7-2 and TRBJ2-7): GAGVSQSPSNKVTEKGKDVELRCDPISGHTALYWYRQSLGQGLEFLIYFQGNSAPDKSGLPSDRFSAERTGGSVSTLTIQRTQQEDSAVYLCASSFGLAGYEQYFGPGTRLTVT.

This clone was seen a few times. V gene TRBV3-1 (or the pseudogene TRBV3-2) combines with J gene TRBJ1-6; 7 bases match TRBD1. The CDR3 runs 14 residues. After removal of 4 bases from V and 6 bases from J, the junction contained 3 bases not matched to a gene. The germline V gene has CDR1 LGHDT and CDR2 YNNKEL (reference sequence). CDR3 protein: CASSLRDSNSPLHF. In nucleotides, the CDR3 is TGTGCCAGCAGCCTCCGGGACAGTAATTCACCCCTCCACTTT.

The rearrangement uses TRBV25-1 and TRBJ2-5; the D is unclear. Germline lookup yields CDR1 MGHDK and CDR2 SYGVNS. Trimming took 4 bases from V and 4 from J, leaving 13 bases between them. The length of the CDR3 is 14 residues. CDR3 loop: CASSVGTSGETQYF. The CDR3 nucleotides are TGTGCCAGCAGTGTGGGCACGTCTGGAGAGACCCAGTACTTC.

The chain combines TRBV10-3 with TRBJ2-3; 9 nucleotides match TRBD1. V lost 4 bases to trimming and J lost 3 bases; unmatched junction nucleotides: 5. This CDR3 contains 15 residues. Germline CDR1 reads ENHRY; CDR2 reads SYGVKD. The DNA of the CDR3 is TGTGCCATCAGTGTGGGGGACAGGGCTACAGATACGCAGTATTTT. This codes for CAISVGDRATDTQYF.

The V call is TRBV28, the J call TRBJ2-1; the match to TRBD2 covers 12 bases. CDR1 and CDR2 (germline): MDHEN, SYDVKM. The CDR3 is made up of 18 amino acids. V lost 4 bases to trimming and J lost 8 bases; unmatched junction nucleotides: 15. CDR3 sequence reads: CASSSPPAPSGRADEQFF. CDR3 DNA sequence: TGTGCCAGCAGTTCCCCACCGGCTCCTAGCGGGAGGGCCGATGAGCAGTTCTTC.

This chain links TRBV9 with TRBJ2-7; the match to TRBD2 covers 8 bases. CDR1 and CDR2 from the germline V gene are SGDLS and YYNGEE. The CDR3 length is 14 residues. The V gene end was trimmed by 4 bases and the J gene end by 1 base; junction bases not matched to a gene: 4. The chain's CDR3 is CASSPIAGSYEQYF. CDR3 nucleotide sequence: TGTGCCAGCAGCCCAATAGCGGGGTCCTACGAGCAGTACTTC.

This chain joins TRBV7-9 and TRBJ2-7; D unresolved. The V end lost 3 bases, the J end lost 5 bases, and 8 bases lay between the germline ends. Per the germline V gene, CDR1 is SEHNR and CDR2 is FQNEAQ (reference sequence). The CDR3 length is 12 residues. Here the CDR3 DNA reads TGTGCCAGCAGCTTCAAACTTGACGAGCAGTACTTC. This codes for CASSFKLDEQYF.

The chain combines TRBV7-9 with TRBJ1-1; TRBD1 aligns across 7 bases. The CDR3 contains 13 residues. With 5 bases clipped from V and 2 bases from J, the junction kept 2 bases outside the gene matches. Germline assignment: CDR1 SEHNR and CDR2 FQNEAQ (reference sequence). The CDR3 DNA reads as TGTGCCAGCAGCCGACAGGGAAACACTGAAGCTTTCTTT. Its protein is CASSRQGNTEAFF.

The chain links TRBV7-2 to TRBJ1-2; no clear D gene. CDR1 and CDR2 (germline): SGHTA, FQGNSA. The CDR3 is 16 residues long. Trimming left V 0 bases short and J 4 bases short, with 15 bases between. CDR3: CASSLAIWRGAYGYTF. CDR3 coding DNA: TGTGCCAGCAGCTTAGCCATTTGGAGAGGTGCCTATGGCTACACCTTC. Combining the CDR3 with reference TRBV7-2 and TRBJ1-2 gives the whole variable domain GAGVSQSPSNKVTEKGKDVELRCDPISGHTALYWYRQSLGQGLEFLIYFQGNSAPDKSGLPSDRFSAERTGGSVSTLTIQRTQQEDSAVYLCASSLAIWRGAYGYTFGSGTRLTVV.

The chain combines TRBV21-1 with TRBJ2-7; the D segment call TRBD1 is taken from the table without a DNA check. TRBV21-1 is flagged as a pseudogene. The CDR3 totals 23 residues. CDR3 residues: CASSSLAGTGTPCPRLWLWEQYF. CDR3 nucleotides: TGTGCCAGCAGCTCCCTTGCTGGGACAGGGACCCCCTGCCCGCGGCTTTGGCTCTGGGAGCAGTACTTC.

This rearrangement joins TRBV7-2 to TRBJ2-7, with TRBD2 matching over 11 bases. The CDR3 totals 15 residues. J lost 0 bases, V lost 4 bases, and 2 bases had no gene match. The V gene's germline CDR1 is SGHTA and CDR2 FQGNSA. As DNA, the CDR3 is TGTGCCAGCAGCTCTAGCGGGGGGAGCTCCTACGAGCAGTACTTC. Protein: CASSSSGGSSYEQYF.

The chain recombines TRBV5-1 with TRBJ2-1, with 7 positions matching TRBD1. Trimming cost V 4 bases and J 3 bases; bases outside gene matches: 7. The germline V gene has CDR1 SGHRS and CDR2 YFSETQ. CDR3 length equals 15 residues. The CDR3, as DNA: TGCGCCAGCAGCCCGCTCCGGGACAGCTACAATGAGCAGTTCTTC. Its protein product is CASSPLRDSYNEQFF.

The rearrangement joins TRBV19 to TRBJ1-6, with 12 bases that match TRBD1. The J segment lost 5 bases and the V segment lost 5 bases, leaving 4 bases of the junction unmatched. The V gene's germline CDR1 is LNHDA and CDR2 SQIVND (reference sequence). The CDR3 is made up of 16 amino acids. The DNA for the CDR3 is TGTGCCAGTAGTGGGGGACAGGGGGCTGATAATTCACCCCTCCACTTT. This sequence encodes CASSGGQGADNSPLHF.

The J gene is TRBJ2-5, the V gene TRBV7-2; TRBD2 matches 10 bases. Germline CDR1 SGHTA, CDR2 FQGNSA. V was pared by 2 bases and J by 5 bases, with 8 bases of the junction left unmatched. This CDR3 is built from 16 residues. In DNA form, the CDR3 reads TGTGCCAGCAGCTTAATGCCTAGCGGGAGTGGGGAGACCCAGTACTTC. Amino acid sequence: CASSLMPSGSGETQYF.

V usage is TRBV6-5 and J usage is TRBJ2-7, with TRBD2 identical over 12 bases. The trim removed 6 bases at V and 2 bases at J, leaving 5 bases unmatched. CDR1 MNHEY and CDR2 SVGAGI come from the germline V gene. The CDR3 runs 15 residues. CDR3 in amino acids: CASSPRLAGAYEQYF. The CDR3 DNA reads TGTGCCAGCAGCCCAAGACTAGCGGGAGCCTACGAGCAGTACTTC.

This chain links TRBV7-9 with TRBJ1-3; 9 positions agree with TRBD1. V gave up 5 bases and J gave up 3 bases; unmatched junction bases: 14. Germline V gene sequence: CDR1 SEHNR, CDR2 FQNEAQ (reference sequence). This CDR3 is built from 18 residues. CDR3 loop: CASSPSSLQGADGNTIYF. DNA for the CDR3: TGTGCCAGCAGCCCTTCATCTCTACAGGGGGCAGATGGAAACACCATATATTTT.

V is TRBV19 and J is TRBJ2-2; maybe TRBD1 (6 bases). The CDR3 spans 14 residues. Germline values: CDR1 LNHDA, CDR2 SQIVND (reference sequence). Trimming stripped 6 bases from V and 1 base from J, with 9 bases between. The CDR3 bases are TGTGCCAGTAGGCCAGGGGTGAACACCGGGGAGCTGTTTTTT. Translation: CASRPGVNTGELFF.

The V gene is TRBV4-2, the J gene TRBJ1-5, with D tentatively TRBD1 (6 bases). In germline, CDR1 is LGHNA, CDR2 YNFKEQ. The CDR3 contains 16 residues. Trimming removed 0 bases at V and 1 base at J, with 10 bases between. For the CDR3, the DNA is TGTGCCAGCAGCCAAGAGGCCGGACAGAGCAATCAGCCCCAGCATTTT. This sequence encodes CASSQEAGQSNQPQHF.

This sequence joins TRBV4-2 and TRBJ2-1, with a tentative D call TRBD1 (5 bases). Trimming cost V 2 bases and J 0 bases, with 17 bases left between them. The CDR3 has 18 amino acids. CDR1 and CDR2 (germline): LGHNA, YNFKEQ. CDR3 residues: CASSQQTTVSSSYNEQFF. CDR3 bases: TGTGCCAGCAGCCAACAGACGACAGTCTCAAGCTCCTACAATGAGCAGTTCTTC.

The chain uses TRBV19 and TRBJ1-5, with 8 bases lining up with TRBD1. The germline CDR1 and CDR2 sequences are LNHDA and SQIVND (reference sequence). The V and J ends lost 3 bases and 0 bases, in that order; junction bases with no gene match: 4. This CDR3 has 16 residues. DNA of the CDR3: TGTGCCAGTAGTATCGGACAGGGATATAGCAATCAGCCCCAGCATTTT. Translating it yields CASSIGQGYSNQPQHF.

In this sample, this clone turned up once. The chain links TRBV5-6 to TRBJ2-5; 8 positions match TRBD2. Germline trimming cut 4 bases from V and 7 bases from J; bases unmatched to any gene: 9. This CDR3 has 14 residues. Germline values: CDR1 SGHDT, CDR2 YYEEEE. CDR3 amino acids: CASSPREGLATQYF. The CDR3 coding sequence is TGTGCCAGCAGCCCGAGGGAAGGACTAGCGACCCAGTACTTC.

This clone was counted a few times. This sequence joins TRBV9 and TRBJ1-2; D remains ambiguous. Trimming pared 0 bases from V and 7 bases from J, leaving 16 bases between. This CDR3 is 15 amino acids long. Germline CDR1 SGDLS, CDR2 YYNGEE. DNA for the CDR3: TGTGCCAGCAGCGTAGAGGAGGGATTCGCAGCTGGCTACACCTTC. It codes for CASSVEEGFAAGYTF.

Only one count was recorded for this clone. V gene TRBV4-1 combines with J gene TRBJ2-3; D unclear. The CDR3 is made up of 16 amino acids. Per the germline V gene, CDR1 is MGHRA and CDR2 is YSYEKL. The V and J ends lost 0 bases and 1 base respectively, with 11 bases between them. CDR3 sequence (DNA): TGCGCCAGCAGCCAAGAGTTTGTAGTAGGCACAGATACGCAGTATTTT. It specifies CASSQEFVVGTDTQYF.

J is TRBJ2-2 and V is TRBV5-1; 11 bases line up with TRBD2. V dropped 0 bases and J dropped 4; count of bases not matched to a gene: 8. Germline-derived CDR1 and CDR2 are SGHRS and YFSETQ. The CDR3 spans 18 residues. CDR3 in DNA: TGCGCCAGCAGCTTGGTGACTAGCGGGAATCAAATCACCGGGGAGCTGTTTTTT. Residues: CASSLVTSGNQITGELFF.